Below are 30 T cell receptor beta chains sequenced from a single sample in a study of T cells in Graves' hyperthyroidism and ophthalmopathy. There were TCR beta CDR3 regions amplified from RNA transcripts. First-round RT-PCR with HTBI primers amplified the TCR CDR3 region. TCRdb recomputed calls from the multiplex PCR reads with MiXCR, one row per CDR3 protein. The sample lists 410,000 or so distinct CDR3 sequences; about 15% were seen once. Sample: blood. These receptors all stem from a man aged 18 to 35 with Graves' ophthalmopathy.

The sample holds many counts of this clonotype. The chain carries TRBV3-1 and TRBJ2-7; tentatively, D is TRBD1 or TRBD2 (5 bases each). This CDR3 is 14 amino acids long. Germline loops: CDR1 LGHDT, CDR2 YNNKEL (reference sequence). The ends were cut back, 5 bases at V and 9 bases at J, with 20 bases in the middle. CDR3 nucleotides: TGTGCCAGCAGCTTATCGGGACCTAGACATTCGCAGTACTTC. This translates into CASSLSGPRHSQYF.

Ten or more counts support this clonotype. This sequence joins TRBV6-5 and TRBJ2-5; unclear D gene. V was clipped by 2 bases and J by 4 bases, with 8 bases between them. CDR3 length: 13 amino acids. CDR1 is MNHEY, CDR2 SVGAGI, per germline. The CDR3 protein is CASSYTLGETQYF. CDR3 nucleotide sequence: TGTGCCAGCAGTTACACGCTCGGAGAGACCCAGTACTTC.

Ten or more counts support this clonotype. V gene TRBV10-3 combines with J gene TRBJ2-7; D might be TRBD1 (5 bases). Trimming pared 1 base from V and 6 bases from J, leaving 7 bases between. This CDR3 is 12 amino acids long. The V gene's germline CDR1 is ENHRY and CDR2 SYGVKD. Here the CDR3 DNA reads TGTGCCATCAGTGAGTTAGGGGTCGAGCAGTACTTC. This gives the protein CAISELGVEQYF.

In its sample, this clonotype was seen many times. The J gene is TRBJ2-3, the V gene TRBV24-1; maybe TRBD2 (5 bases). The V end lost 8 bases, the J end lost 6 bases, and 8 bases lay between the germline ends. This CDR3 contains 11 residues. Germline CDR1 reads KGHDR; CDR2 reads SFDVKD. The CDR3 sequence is CATTGGDTQYF. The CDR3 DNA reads TGTGCCACCACCGGAGGCGATACGCAGTATTTT.

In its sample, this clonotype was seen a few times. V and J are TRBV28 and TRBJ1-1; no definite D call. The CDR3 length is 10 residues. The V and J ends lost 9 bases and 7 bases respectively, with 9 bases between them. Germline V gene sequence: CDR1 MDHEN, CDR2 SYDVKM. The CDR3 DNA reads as TGTGCCAGTGGGTACCTTGAAGCTTTCTTT. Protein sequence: CASGYLEAFF.

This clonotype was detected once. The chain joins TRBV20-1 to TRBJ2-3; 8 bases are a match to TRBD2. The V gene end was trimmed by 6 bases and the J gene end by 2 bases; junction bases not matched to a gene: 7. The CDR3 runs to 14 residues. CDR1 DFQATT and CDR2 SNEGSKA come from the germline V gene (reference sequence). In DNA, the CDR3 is TGCAGTGCCCCACGAGCGGGAGACACAGATACGCAGTATTTT. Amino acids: CSAPRAGDTDTQYF.

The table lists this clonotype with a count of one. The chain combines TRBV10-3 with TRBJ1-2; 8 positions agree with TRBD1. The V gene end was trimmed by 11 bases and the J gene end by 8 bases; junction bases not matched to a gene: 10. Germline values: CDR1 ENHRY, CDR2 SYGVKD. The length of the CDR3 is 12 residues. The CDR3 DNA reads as TGTGCCGCCAGGGGGCTGGATCCAGGCTACACCTTC. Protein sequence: CAARGLDPGYTF.

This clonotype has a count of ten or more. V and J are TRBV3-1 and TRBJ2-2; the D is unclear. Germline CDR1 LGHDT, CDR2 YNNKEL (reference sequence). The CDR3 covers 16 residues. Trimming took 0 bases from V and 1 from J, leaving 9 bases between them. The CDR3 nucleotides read TGTGCCAGCAGCCAAGAGGAACGAGTGAACACCGGGGAGCTGTTTTTT. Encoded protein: CASSQEERVNTGELFF.

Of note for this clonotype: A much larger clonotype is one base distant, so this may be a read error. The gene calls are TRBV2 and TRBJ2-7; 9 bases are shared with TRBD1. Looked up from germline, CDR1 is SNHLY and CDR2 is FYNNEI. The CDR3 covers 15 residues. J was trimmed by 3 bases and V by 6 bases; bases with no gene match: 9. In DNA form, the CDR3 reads TGTGCCAGCAGCGTCCAGACAGGGGGTGTCTACGAGCAGTACTTC. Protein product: CASSVQTGGVYEQYF. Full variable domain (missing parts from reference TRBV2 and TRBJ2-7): EPEVTQTPSHQVTQMGQEVILRCVPISNHLYFYWYRQILGQKVEFLVSFYNNEISEKSEIFDDQFSVERPDGSNFTLKIRSTKLEDSAMYFCASSVQTGGVYEQYFGPGTRLTVT.

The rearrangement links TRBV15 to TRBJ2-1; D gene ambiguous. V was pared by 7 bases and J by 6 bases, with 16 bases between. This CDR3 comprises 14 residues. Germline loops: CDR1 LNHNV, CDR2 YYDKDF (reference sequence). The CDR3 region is CATMSRLGSNEQFF. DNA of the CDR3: TGTGCCACCATGTCTAGATTGGGTTCCAATGAGCAGTTCTTC. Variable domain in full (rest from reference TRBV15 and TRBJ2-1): DAMVIQNPRYQVTQFGKPVTLSCSQTLNHNVMYWYQQKSSQAPKLLFHYYDKDFNNEADTPDNFQSRRPNTSFCFLDIRSPGLGDTAMYLCATMSRLGSNEQFFGPGTRLTVL.

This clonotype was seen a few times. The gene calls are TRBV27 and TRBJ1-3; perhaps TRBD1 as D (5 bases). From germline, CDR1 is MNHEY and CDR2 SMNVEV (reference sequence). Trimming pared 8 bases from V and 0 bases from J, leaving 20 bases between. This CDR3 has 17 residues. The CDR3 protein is CASVRGSGASSGNTIYF. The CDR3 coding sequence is TGTGCCAGCGTTAGGGGCAGTGGGGCCTCCTCTGGAAACACCATATATTTT.

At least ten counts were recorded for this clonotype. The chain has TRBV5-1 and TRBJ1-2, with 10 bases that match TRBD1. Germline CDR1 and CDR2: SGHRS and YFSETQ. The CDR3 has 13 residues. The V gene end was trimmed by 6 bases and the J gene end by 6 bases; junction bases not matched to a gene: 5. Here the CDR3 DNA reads TGCGCCAGCACCGGACAGGGGGTGAATGGCTACACCTTC. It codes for CASTGQGVNGYTF.

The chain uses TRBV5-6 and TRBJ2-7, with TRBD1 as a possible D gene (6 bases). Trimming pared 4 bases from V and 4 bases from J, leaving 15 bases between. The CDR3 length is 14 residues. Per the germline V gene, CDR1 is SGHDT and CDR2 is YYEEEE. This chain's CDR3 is CASSPGIGQYEQYF. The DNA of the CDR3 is TGTGCCAGCAGCCCGGGGATTGGACAGTACGAGCAGTACTTC.

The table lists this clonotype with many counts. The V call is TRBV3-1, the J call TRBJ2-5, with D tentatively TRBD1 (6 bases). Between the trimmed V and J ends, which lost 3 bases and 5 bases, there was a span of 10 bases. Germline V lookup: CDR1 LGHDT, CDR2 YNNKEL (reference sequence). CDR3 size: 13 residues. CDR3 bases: TGTGCCAGCAGCCAGTATCAGGGGGAGACCCAGTACTTC. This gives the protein CASSQYQGETQYF.

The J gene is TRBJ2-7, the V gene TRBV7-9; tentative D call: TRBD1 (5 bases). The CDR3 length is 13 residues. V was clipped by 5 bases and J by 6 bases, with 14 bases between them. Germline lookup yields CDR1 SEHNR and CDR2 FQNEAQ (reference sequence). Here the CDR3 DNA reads TGTGCCAGCAGCACCACGGAGACAGTCGAGCAGTACTTC. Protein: CASSTTETVEQYF.

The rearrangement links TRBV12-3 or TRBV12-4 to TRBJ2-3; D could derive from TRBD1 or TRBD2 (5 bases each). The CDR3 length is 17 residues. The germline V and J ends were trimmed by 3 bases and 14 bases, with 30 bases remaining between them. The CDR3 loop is CASSLGLDSAHRQIRYF. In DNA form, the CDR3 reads TGTGCCAGCAGTTTGGGGCTGGACTCCGCACACAGACAGATTCGGTATTTT.

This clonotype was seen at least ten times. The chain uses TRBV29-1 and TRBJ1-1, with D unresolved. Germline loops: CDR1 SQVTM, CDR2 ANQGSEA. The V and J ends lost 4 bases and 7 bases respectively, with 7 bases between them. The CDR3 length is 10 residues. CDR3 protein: CSVVWGEAFF. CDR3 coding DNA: TGCAGCGTTGTGTGGGGTGAAGCTTTCTTT. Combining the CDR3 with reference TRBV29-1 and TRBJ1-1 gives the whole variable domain SAVISQKPSRDICQRGTSLTIQCQVDSQVTMMFWYRQQPGQSLTLIATANQGSEATYESGFVIDKFPISRPNLTFSTLTVSNMSPEDSSIYLCSVVWGEAFFGQGTRLTVV.

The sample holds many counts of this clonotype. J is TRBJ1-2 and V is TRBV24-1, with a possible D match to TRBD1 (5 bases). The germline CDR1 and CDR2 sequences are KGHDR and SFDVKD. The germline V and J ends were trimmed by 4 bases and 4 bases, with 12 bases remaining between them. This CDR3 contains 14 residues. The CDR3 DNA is TGTGCCACCAGTGACTCGGGACGCAGCTATGGCTACACCTTC. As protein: CATSDSGRSYGYTF.

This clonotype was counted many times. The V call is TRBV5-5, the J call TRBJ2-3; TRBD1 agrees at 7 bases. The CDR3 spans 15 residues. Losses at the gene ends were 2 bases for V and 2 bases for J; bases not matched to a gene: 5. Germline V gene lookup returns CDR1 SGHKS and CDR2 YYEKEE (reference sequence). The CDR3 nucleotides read TGTGCCAGCAGCTTAGGGACAGACTACACAGATACGCAGTATTTT. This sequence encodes CASSLGTDYTDTQYF.

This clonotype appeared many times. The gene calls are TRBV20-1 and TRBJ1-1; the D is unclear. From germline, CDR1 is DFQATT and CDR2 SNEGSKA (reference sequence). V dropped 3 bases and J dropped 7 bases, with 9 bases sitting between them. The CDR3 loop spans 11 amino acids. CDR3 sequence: CSASLGYEAFF. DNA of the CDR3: TGCAGTGCTAGCTTAGGATATGAAGCTTTCTTT.

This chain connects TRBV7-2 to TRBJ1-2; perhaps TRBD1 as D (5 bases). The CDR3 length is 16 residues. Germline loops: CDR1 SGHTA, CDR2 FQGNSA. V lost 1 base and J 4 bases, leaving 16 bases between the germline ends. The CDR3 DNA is TGTGCCAGCAGCTTAGGATCATGGGGGGTTTCCTATGGCTACACCTTC. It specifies CASSLGSWGVSYGYTF.

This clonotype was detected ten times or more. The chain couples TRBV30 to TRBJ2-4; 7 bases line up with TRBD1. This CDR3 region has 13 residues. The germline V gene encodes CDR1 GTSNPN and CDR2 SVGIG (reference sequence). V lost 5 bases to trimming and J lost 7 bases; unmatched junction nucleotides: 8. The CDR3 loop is CAWSGTAANIQYF. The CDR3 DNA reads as TGTGCCTGGTCTGGGACAGCTGCGAACATTCAGTACTTC.

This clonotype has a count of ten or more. As DNA, the CDR3 is TGCAGTGCGCCACAGGGTGAAGGACAGCCCCAGCATTTT. Protein sequence: CSAPQGEGQPQHF. The rearrangement joins TRBV20-1 to TRBJ1-5; D might be TRBD1 (6 bases). Looked up from germline, CDR1 is DFQATT and CDR2 is SNEGSKA (reference sequence). This CDR3 contains 13 residues. V was trimmed by 6 bases and J by 7 bases, leaving 16 bases between them.

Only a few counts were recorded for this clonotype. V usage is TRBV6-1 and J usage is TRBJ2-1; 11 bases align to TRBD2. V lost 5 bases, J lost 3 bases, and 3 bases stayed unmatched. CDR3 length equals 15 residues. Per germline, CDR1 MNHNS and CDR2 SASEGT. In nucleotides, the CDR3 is TGTGCCAGCAGTTATACTAGCGGGGGCTACAATGAGCAGTTCTTC. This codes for CASSYTSGGYNEQFF.

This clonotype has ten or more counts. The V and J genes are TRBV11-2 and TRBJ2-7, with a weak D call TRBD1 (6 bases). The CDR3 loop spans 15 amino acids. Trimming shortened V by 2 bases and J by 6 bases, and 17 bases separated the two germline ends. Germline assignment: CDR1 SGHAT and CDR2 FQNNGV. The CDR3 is CASSLNYQGLVEQYF. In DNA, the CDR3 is TGTGCCAGCAGCTTAAACTACCAGGGGCTCGTCGAGCAGTACTTC.

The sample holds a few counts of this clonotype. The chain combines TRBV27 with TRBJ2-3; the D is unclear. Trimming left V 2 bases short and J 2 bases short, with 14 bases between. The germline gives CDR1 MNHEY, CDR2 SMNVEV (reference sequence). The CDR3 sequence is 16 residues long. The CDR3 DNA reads TGTGCCAGCAGTTTAGGGGTTCCCTGGTCCACAGATACGCAGTATTTT. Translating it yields CASSLGVPWSTDTQYF.

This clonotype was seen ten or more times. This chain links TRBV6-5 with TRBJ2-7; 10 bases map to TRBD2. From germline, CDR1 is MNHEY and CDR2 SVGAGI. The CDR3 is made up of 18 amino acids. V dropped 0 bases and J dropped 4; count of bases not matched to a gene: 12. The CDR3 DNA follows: TGTGCCAGCAGTTACTCGTTTAGGAGCGGGAGGGCCGAATACGAGCAGTACTTC. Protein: CASSYSFRSGRAEYEQYF.

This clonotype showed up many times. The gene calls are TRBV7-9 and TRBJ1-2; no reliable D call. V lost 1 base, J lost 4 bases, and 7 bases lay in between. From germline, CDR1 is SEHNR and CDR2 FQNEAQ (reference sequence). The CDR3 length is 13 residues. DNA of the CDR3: TGTGCCAGCAGCTTAGGAGCTTCCTATGGCTACACCTTC. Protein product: CASSLGASYGYTF.

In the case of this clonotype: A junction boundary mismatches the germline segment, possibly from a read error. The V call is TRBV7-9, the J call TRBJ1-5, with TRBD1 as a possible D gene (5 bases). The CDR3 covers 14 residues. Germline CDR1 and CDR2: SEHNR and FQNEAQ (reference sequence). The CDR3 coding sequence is TGTGCCAACAGCGGTCGGGGGGTAGGGCAGCCCCAGCATTTT. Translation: CANSGRGVGQPQHF.

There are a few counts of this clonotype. CDR3 protein: CASRPQGAGTGELFF. CDR3 in DNA: TGTGCCAGTAGACCACAGGGGGCCGGCACCGGGGAGCTGTTTTTT. The chain joins TRBV19 to TRBJ2-2; TRBD1 matches 9 bases. Trimming took 6 bases from V and 4 from J; bases not matched to a gene: 6. Germline V gene data show CDR1 as LNHDA and CDR2 as SQIVND (reference sequence). This CDR3 has 15 amino acids.